This entry features one T cell receptor (beta chain) sequence. Its target is unknown. Profiled with immunoSEQ multiplex PCR; TCRdb holds only in-frame clones, not every one. The table shows 200,000 or so clones, with about 89% occurring only once. The sample comes from a study of T cell responses to AZD1222 COVID-19 vaccine. The V gene end was trimmed by 10 bases and the J gene end by 8 bases; junction bases not matched to a gene: 10. Germline assignment: CDR1 LNHDA and CDR2 SQIVND (reference sequence). This CDR3 has 13 amino acids. Study-wide findings and caveats: Breadth and depth of Spike-specific TCRs rose after two AZD1222 doses.

The sequence was collected from an adult in good health. The sequenced sample was peripheral blood, obtained on day 0 of MenACWY control vaccination. The chain carries TRBV19 and TRBJ1-4; 7 bases map to TRBD1. In DNA, the CDR3 is TGTGCCACGCGCGCCAGGGGGGGGGAAAAACTGTTTTTT. Its protein is CATRARGGEKLFF.